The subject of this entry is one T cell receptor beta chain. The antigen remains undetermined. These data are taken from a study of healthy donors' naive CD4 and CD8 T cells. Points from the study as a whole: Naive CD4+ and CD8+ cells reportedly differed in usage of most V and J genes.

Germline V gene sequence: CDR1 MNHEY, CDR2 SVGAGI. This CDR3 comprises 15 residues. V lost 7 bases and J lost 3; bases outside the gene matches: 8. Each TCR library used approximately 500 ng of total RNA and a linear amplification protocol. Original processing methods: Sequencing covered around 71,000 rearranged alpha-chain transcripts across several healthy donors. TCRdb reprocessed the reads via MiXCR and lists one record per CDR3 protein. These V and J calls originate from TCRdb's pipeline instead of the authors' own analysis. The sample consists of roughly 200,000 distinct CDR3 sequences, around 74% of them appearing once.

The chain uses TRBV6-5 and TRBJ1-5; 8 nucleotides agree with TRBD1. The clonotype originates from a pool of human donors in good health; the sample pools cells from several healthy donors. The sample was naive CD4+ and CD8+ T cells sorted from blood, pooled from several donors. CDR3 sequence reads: CASTPDRGFNQPQHF. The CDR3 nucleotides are TGTGCCAGCACCCCCGACAGGGGCTTCAATCAGCCCCAGCATTTT.